Listed below are T cell receptor beta chains from one sample, sequenced in a study of T-cell reconstitution after alpha-beta-depleted transplantation in children. TCRdb independently ran MiXCR on the PCR reads; one entry per CDR3 protein. The sample consists of approximately 110,000 distinct CDR3 sequences, around 10% of them appearing once. Sample: PBMCs, taken before TCRalphabeta/CD19-depleted stem cell transplant. These receptors were collected from a boy aged 2 to 10 with acute lymphoblastic leukemia, due to receive a stem cell transplant. Both conserved end residues are part of each CDR3. The D gene is left open where the match is weak. A row's size may be missing; if present it is once, few, many or a size class.

j_call v_call clone_size d_call cdr3_aa cdr3_nt
TRBJ2-3 TRBV28 . . CASSSVGFMQYF TGTGCCAGCAGCTCCGTAGGATTCATGCAGTATTTT
TRBJ2-5 TRBV20-1 . . CSAREANRETQYF TGCAGTGCTAGAGAGGCTAACCGGGAGACCCAGTACTTC
TRBJ2-7 TRBV2 . TRBD2 CASSEAAGGPGEQYF TGTGCCAGCAGTGAAGCGGCGGGAGGGCCGGGCGAGCAGTACTTC
TRBJ2-7 TRBV6-4 . TRBD2 CTSSWTGFRLAGGPNEQYF TGTACCAGCAGTTGGACAGGGTTTCGACTAGCGGGAGGGCCGAACGAGCAGTACTTC
TRBJ1-4 TRBV18 few . CASSPGPGSTNEKLFF TGTGCCAGCTCACCGGGGCCCGGTTCGACTAATGAAAAACTGTTTTTT
TRBJ2-1 TRBV5-1 few TRBD1 CASSFPGQGYNEQFF TGCGCCAGCAGCTTTCCGGGACAGGGCTACAATGAGCAGTTCTTC
TRBJ2-5 TRBV18 few . CASSPSSQETQYF TGTGCCAGCTCACCTTCCAGCCAAGAGACCCAGTACTTC
TRBJ1-2 TRBV6-1 . . CASSEYAYGYTF TGTGCCAGCAGTGAATACGCCTATGGCTACACCTTC
TRBJ2-1 TRBV5-4 few TRBD2 CASSIGGGRALNEQFF TGTGCCAGCAGCATTGGGGGCGGGAGGGCTCTCAATGAGCAGTTCTTC
TRBJ2-6 TRBV4-1 . . CASSQDTGAAGANVLTF TGCGCCAGCAGCCAAGATACGGGGGCTGCTGGGGCCAACGTCCTGACTTTC
TRBJ2-7 TRBV3-1 . TRBD2 CASSLGLAGGHSYEQYF TGTGCCAGCAGCCTGGGACTAGCGGGAGGCCACTCCTACGAGCAGTACTTC
TRBJ1-2 TRBV20-1 few . CSARPARLGGGYTF TGCAGTGCTAGACCTGCCAGGCTGGGCGGAGGCTACACCTTC
TRBJ2-5 TRBV6-1 . . CASTRLQETQYF TGTGCCAGCACCCGACTTCAAGAGACCCAGTACTTC
TRBJ1-2 TRBV5-6 . . CASSSPDGTHYGYTF TGTGCCAGCAGCTCCCCGGACGGAACTCACTATGGCTACACCTTC
TRBJ2-2 TRBV5-1 . TRBD1 CASSGDRGQYTGELFF TGCGCCAGCAGCGGCGACAGGGGGCAGTACACCGGGGAGCTGTTTTTT
TRBJ2-2 TRBV9 few TRBD2 CASSEGLAGSGTGELFF TGTGCCAGCAGCGAGGGACTAGCGGGATCAGGCACCGGGGAGCTGTTTTTT
TRBJ1-1 TRBV10-2 . . CASSGWGPGFLNTEAFF TGCGCCAGCAGTGGGTGGGGGCCTGGGTTTTTGAACACTGAAGCTTTCTTT
TRBJ2-2 TRBV7-9 many . CASSFRTAHTGELFF TGTGCCAGCAGCTTCCGGACCGCCCACACCGGGGAGCTGTTTTTT
TRBJ2-3 TRBV5-1 few TRBD2 CASSLGLAGVADTQYF TGCGCCAGCAGCTTGGGCCTAGCGGGAGTTGCAGATACGCAGTATTTT
TRBJ2-1 TRBV5-1 . TRBD2 CASRHRTSGSSINEQFF TGCGCCAGCAGACATAGGACTAGCGGGAGTAGTATCAATGAGCAGTTCTTC
TRBJ2-7 TRBV20-1 few TRBD2 CSAIQTKGLARTYEQYF TGCAGTGCTATCCAGACCAAGGGACTAGCGAGAACCTACGAGCAGTACTTC
TRBJ2-7 TRBV30 . TRBD2 CAWSEGLAGGGEQYF TGTGCCTGGAGTGAGGGACTAGCGGGAGGAGGAGAGCAGTACTTC